Following are 28 T cell receptor beta chains from one sample sequenced in a study of long-term antiretroviral therapy in people with HIV. The libraries were made with immunoSEQ v3.0 at survey level. Assay: immunoSEQ multiplex PCR; the TCRdb copy retains only in-frame clones and omits some. The table records around 20,000 clones, under 90% of them present only once. The sample here was unsorted PBMCs, taken 0.1 years before starting antiretroviral therapy. These receptors came from a man in his forties with HIV.

The chain has TRBV7-7 and TRBJ2-5; 10 bases are a match to TRBD2. Trimming at V came to 3 bases and at J to 5 bases, leaving 3 bases not matched to a gene. Germline V lookup: CDR1 SSHAT, CDR2 FNYEAQ (reference sequence). The CDR3 totals 14 residues. The CDR3 sequence: CASSFLAGVETQYF. CDR3 nucleotide sequence: TGTGCCAGCAGCTTTCTAGCGGGAGTTGAGACCCAGTACTTC.

The chain combines TRBV29-1 with TRBJ2-1, with 7 bases lining up with TRBD1. The CDR3 is 15 residues long. J lost 4 bases, V lost 3 bases, and 9 bases had no gene match. Germline V CDR1 and CDR2: SQVTM, ANQGSEA. The chain's CDR3 is CSVDTGARWYNEQFF. The CDR3 coding sequence is TGCAGCGTTGACACAGGGGCTAGGTGGTACAATGAGCAGTTCTTC.

The chain is built from TRBV5-1 and TRBJ2-2, with TRBD1 matching 8 bases. This CDR3 is built from 16 residues. Germline V lookup: CDR1 SGHRS, CDR2 YFSETQ. V shed 0 bases and J 4 bases; nucleotides not matched to a gene: 5. CDR3 protein: CASSLDGTGITGELFF. DNA of the CDR3: TGCGCCAGCAGCTTGGACGGGACAGGAATCACCGGGGAGCTGTTTTTT.

This clone was seen only once. This chain links TRBV4-3 with TRBJ2-7, with D possibly matching TRBD2 (6 bases). The CDR3 totals 16 residues. Germline V CDR1 and CDR2: LGHNA, YSLEER. Deletions cut 0 bases from V and 0 bases from J, with 12 bases between. The CDR3 DNA sequence: TGCGCCAGCAGCCAAGAAGTTAGCGGTGCCTCCTACGAGCAGTACTTC. Residues: CASSQEVSGASYEQYF.

V usage is TRBV15 and J usage is TRBJ1-1; 8 bases are shared with TRBD1. This CDR3 has 15 residues. V shed 5 bases, J shed 2 bases, and the junction held 7 bases outside the gene matches. Germline V gene data show CDR1 as LNHNV and CDR2 as YYDKDF (reference sequence). The CDR3 DNA sequence: TGTGCCACCAGCCCACTACAGGGGGAAAACACTGAAGCTTTCTTT. Translated: CATSPLQGENTEAFF.

This clone came up once. The J gene is TRBJ1-1, the V gene TRBV28, with TRBD1 matching 7 bases. The V gene end was trimmed by 4 bases and the J gene end by 3 bases; junction bases not matched to a gene: 5. In germline, CDR1 is MDHEN, CDR2 SYDVKM. This CDR3 spans 14 amino acids. The CDR3 nucleotides are TGTGCCAGCAGTTCAGCAGGGGGTCACACTGAAGCTTTCTTT. Residues: CASSSAGGHTEAFF.

The gene calls are TRBV11-1 and TRBJ1-1, with D unresolved. CDR3 length equals 14 residues. Germline V gene lookup returns CDR1 SGHAT and CDR2 FQDESV (reference sequence). The V end was cut by 1 base, the J end by 5 bases, with 11 bases between. CDR3 amino acids: CASSLGRGGTEAFF. The CDR3 DNA reads TGTGCCAGCAGCTTAGGTCGGGGTGGTACTGAAGCTTTCTTT.

This clone was observed a single time. This chain joins TRBV5-6 and TRBJ1-1; no reliable D call. The CDR3 totals 12 residues. CDR1 and CDR2 from the germline V gene are SGHDT and YYEEEE. V lost 2 bases and J 4 bases, leaving 6 bases between the germline ends. The CDR3 sequence is CASSFAATEAFF. As DNA, the CDR3 is TGTGCCAGCAGCTTCGCAGCCACTGAAGCTTTCTTT.

CDR3 nucleotide sequence: TGTGCCAGCAGCCCTCGACAGGGGGTGAACACTGAAGCTTTCTTT. This codes for CASSPRQGVNTEAFF. The chain couples TRBV5-8 to TRBJ1-1, with 9 bases identical to TRBD1. Trimming removed 4 bases from V and 0 bases from J; junction bases left unmatched: 4. CDR3 length: 15 residues. Germline V gene lookup returns CDR1 SGHTS and CDR2 YDEGEE.

The chain employs TRBV19 and TRBJ1-1; TRBD1 aligns across 7 bases. The CDR3 runs 16 residues. Looked up from germline, CDR1 is LNHDA and CDR2 is SQIVND (reference sequence). The V gene end was trimmed by 1 base and the J gene end by 0 bases; junction bases not matched to a gene: 5. This chain's CDR3 is CASSIAGGGMNTEAFF. The CDR3 DNA reads as TGTGCCAGTAGTATAGCAGGGGGTGGCATGAACACTGAAGCTTTCTTT.

V gene TRBV10-3 combines with J gene TRBJ2-7; no clear D. The V and J ends lost 5 bases and 0 bases respectively, with 11 bases between them. CDR1 is ENHRY, CDR2 SYGVKD, per germline. The CDR3 extends over 14 amino acids. CDR3 loop: CAISWAASSYEQYF. In DNA, the CDR3 is TGTGCCATCAGTTGGGCAGCTAGCTCCTACGAGCAGTACTTC.

The chain links TRBV7-8 to TRBJ2-2, with 9 bases identical to TRBD1. The germline gives CDR1 SGHVS, CDR2 FQNEAQ. Losses at the gene ends were 6 bases for V and 6 bases for J; bases not matched to a gene: 11. The CDR3 consists of 16 residues. The CDR3 bases are TGTGCCAGCAGTCGAGCCCGGGACAGGGCCCCCGGGGAGCTGTTTTTT. Translating it yields CASSRARDRAPGELFF.

The V gene is TRBV5-6, the J gene TRBJ2-2; 8 bases line up with TRBD2. The CDR3 runs 14 residues. J was trimmed by 2 bases and V by 5 bases; bases with no gene match: 2. CDR1 SGHDT and CDR2 YYEEEE come from the germline V gene. The DNA for the CDR3 is TGTGCCAGCAGGGGACTAGGAAACACCGGGGAGCTGTTTTTT. As protein: CASRGLGNTGELFF. The full variable domain, completed using reference TRBV5-6 and TRBJ2-2, is DAGVTQSPTHLIKTRGQQVTLRCSPKSGHDTVSWYQQALGQGPQFIFQYYEEEERQRGNFPDRFSGHQFPNYSSELNVNALLLGDSALYLCASRGLGNTGELFFGEGSRLTVL.

The chain employs TRBV19 and TRBJ2-3; the D is unclear. V was shortened by 3 bases and J by 8 bases, with 12 bases between the two germline ends. This CDR3 is 13 amino acids long. The germline V gene has CDR1 LNHDA and CDR2 SQIVND (reference sequence). CDR3 bases: TGTGCCAGTAGTATTCGTTCGCCCCCTACGCAGTATTTT. This sequence encodes CASSIRSPPTQYF.

This chain links TRBV13 with TRBJ2-7; possibly TRBD1 or TRBD2 for D (5 bases each). There are 16 residues in the CDR3. From germline, CDR1 is PRHDT and CDR2 FYEKMQ (reference sequence). V gave up 0 bases and J gave up 7 bases, with 19 bases separating them. The CDR3 here is CASSLGYRDGPMEQYF. In DNA, the CDR3 is TGTGCCAGCAGCTTAGGTTACCGGGACGGTCCTATGGAGCAGTACTTC.

The V call is TRBV30, the J call TRBJ2-7, with a possible D match to TRBD2 (5 bases). V was trimmed by 2 bases and J by 1 base, leaving 6 bases between them. Germline values: CDR1 GTSNPN, CDR2 SVGIG (reference sequence). This CDR3 has 12 residues. The CDR3 loop reads CAWSRGSYEQYF. In DNA form, the CDR3 reads TGTGCCTGGAGTCGGGGATCCTACGAGCAGTACTTC.

The V gene is TRBV7-6, the J gene TRBJ2-7; 13 positions match TRBD2. The germline CDR1 and CDR2 sequences are SGHVS and FNYEAQ. The CDR3 is 19 residues long. Trimming took 4 bases from V and 0 from J; bases not matched to a gene: 12. In DNA, the CDR3 is TGTGCCAGCAGCTACGGGACTAGCGGGAAGCGTAGCTTCTCCTACGAGCAGTACTTC. Translation: CASSYGTSGKRSFSYEQYF.

The chain recombines TRBV4-2 with TRBJ2-7; 8 bases agree with TRBD1. V trimming: 6 bases; J trimming: 3 bases; junction bases outside the gene matches: 7. Germline assignment: CDR1 LGHNA and CDR2 YNFKEQ. The CDR3 runs 14 residues. The CDR3 DNA reads as TGTGCCAGCAGTTTCGGACAGGGCAGCTACGAGCAGTACTTC. Encoded protein: CASSFGQGSYEQYF.

This chain connects TRBV2 to TRBJ1-2; D is ambiguous. The CDR3 is 13 residues long. Germline-derived CDR1 and CDR2 are SNHLY and FYNNEI. V dropped 6 bases and J dropped 5 bases, with 13 bases sitting between them. CDR3 sequence reads: CASSAVRSYGYTF. The DNA of the CDR3 is TGTGCCAGCAGCGCCGTTAGGTCGTATGGCTACACCTTC. The full variable domain, its missing parts supplied by reference TRBV2 and TRBJ1-2, is EPEVTQTPSHQVTQMGQEVILRCVPISNHLYFYWYRQILGQKVEFLVSFYNNEISEKSEIFDDQFSVERPDGSNFTLKIRSTKLEDSAMYFCASSAVRSYGYTFGSGTRLTVV.

The table lists this clone with a count of one. The chain employs TRBV20-1 and TRBJ1-2; D call uncertain. CDR3 size: 11 residues. Germline V gives CDR1 DFQATT, CDR2 SNEGSKA (reference sequence). V was pared by 6 bases and J by 8 bases, with 13 bases between. CDR3 nucleotides: TGCAGTGCGACCCCGTTAGAGGGCTACACCTTC. It specifies CSATPLEGYTF.

This chain uses TRBV6-5 with TRBJ1-1, with 7 nucleotides matching TRBD1. The V segment lost 5 bases and the J segment 1 base; nucleotides outside the gene matches: 7. Germline lookup yields CDR1 MNHEY and CDR2 SVGAGI. CDR3 size: 15 residues. The CDR3 DNA reads TGTGCCAGCAGTCACCCAGGGGGAGGGAACACTGAAGCTTTCTTT. Translation gives CASSHPGGGNTEAFF.

The gene calls are TRBV5-6 and TRBJ2-7; D unresolved. V lost 3 bases, J lost 0 bases, and 10 bases lay in between. Germline loops: CDR1 SGHDT, CDR2 YYEEEE. The CDR3 is made up of 14 amino acids. The DNA of the CDR3 is TGTGCCAGCAGCTCCGCATCGAGCTCCTACGAGCAGTACTTC. Encoded protein: CASSSASSSYEQYF.

The genes are TRBV5-1 and TRBJ1-1; TRBD1 matches 7 bases. With V trimmed by 5 bases and J by 1 base, 5 bases remained unmatched. Germline CDR1 SGHRS, CDR2 YFSETQ. The CDR3 covers 14 residues. The CDR3 loop reads CASRAGTANTEAFF. In DNA form, the CDR3 reads TGCGCCAGCAGGGCCGGGACAGCGAACACTGAAGCTTTCTTT.

The CDR3 nucleotides are TGTGCCAGCAGTCGTATGGGGACTAGCGGGTTAGGCGCAGATACGCAGTATTTT. Amino acids: CASSRMGTSGLGADTQYF. The chain carries TRBV7-2 and TRBJ2-3, with 12 bases identical to TRBD2. Looked up from germline, CDR1 is SGHTA and CDR2 is FQGNSA. CDR3 length: 18 residues. The ends lost 6 bases at V and 4 bases at J; junction bases unmatched: 14.

The chain combines TRBV2 with TRBJ1-5, with D possibly being TRBD1 (6 bases). The V gene's germline CDR1 is SNHLY and CDR2 FYNNEI. V dropped 5 bases and J dropped 5 bases, with 16 bases sitting between them. The CDR3 extends over 15 amino acids. DNA for the CDR3: TGTGCCAGCAGTTGGGGGGCAGGGATTCATCAGCCCCAGCATTTT. Amino acid sequence: CASSWGAGIHQPQHF.

The CDR3 here is CASSPPDGYEQYF. The CDR3 nucleotides are TGTGCCAGCTCACCACCTGACGGTTACGAGCAGTACTTC. The rearrangement uses TRBV18 and TRBJ2-7; D remains unclear. CDR1 KGHSH and CDR2 LQKENI come from the germline V gene. The CDR3 spans 13 residues. Trimming stripped 0 bases from V and 4 bases from J, with 7 bases between.

The chain uses TRBV7-2 and TRBJ1-2, with 8 bases identical to TRBD1. V was clipped by 7 bases and J by 7 bases; unmatched bases: 14. The germline CDR1 and CDR2 sequences are SGHTA and FQGNSA. CDR3 length equals 15 residues. CDR3 DNA sequence: TGTGCCAGCACCACCGGGACAGGCCTAGCGGGTGGCTACACCTTC. This translates into CASTTGTGLAGGYTF.

V and J are TRBV19 and TRBJ2-5, with a tentative D call TRBD1 (6 bases). V lost 5 bases and J 3 bases, leaving 13 bases between the germline ends. CDR3 length: 14 residues. Germline V gene lookup returns CDR1 LNHDA and CDR2 SQIVND (reference sequence). The CDR3 nucleotides read TGTGCCAGTAGTTTCAGAAACAGGGAAGAGACCCAGTACTTC. Protein: CASSFRNREETQYF. The full variable domain, in which reference TRBV19 and TRBJ2-5 provide the parts outside the CDR3, is DGGITQSPKYLFRKEGQNVTLSCEQNLNHDAMYWYRQDPGQGLRLIYYSQIVNDFQKGDIAEGYSVSREKKESFPLTVTSAQKNPTAFYLCASSFRNREETQYFGPGTRLLVL.